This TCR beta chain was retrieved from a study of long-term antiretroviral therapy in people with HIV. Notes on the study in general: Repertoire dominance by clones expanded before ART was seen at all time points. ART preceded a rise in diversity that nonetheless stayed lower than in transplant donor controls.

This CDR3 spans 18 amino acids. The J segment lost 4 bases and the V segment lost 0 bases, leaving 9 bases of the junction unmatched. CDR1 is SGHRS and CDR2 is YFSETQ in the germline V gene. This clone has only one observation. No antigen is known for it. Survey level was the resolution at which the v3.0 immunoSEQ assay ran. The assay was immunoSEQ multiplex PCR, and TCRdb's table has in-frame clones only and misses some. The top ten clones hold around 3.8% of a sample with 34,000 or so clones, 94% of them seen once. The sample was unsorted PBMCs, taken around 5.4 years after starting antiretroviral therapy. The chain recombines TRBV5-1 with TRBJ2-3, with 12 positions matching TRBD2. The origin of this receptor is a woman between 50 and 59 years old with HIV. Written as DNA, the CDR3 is TGCGCCAGCAGCTTGGAACTAGCGGGGGGAACTTTGCCAGATACGCAGTATTTT. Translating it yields CASSLELAGGTLPDTQYF.